The rows below give T cell receptor beta chains drawn from one sample of a study of CD4 and CD8 cells across lung adenocarcinoma regions. One entry per CDR3 protein results from TCRdb running MiXCR on the PCR reads. The repertoire consists of 25,000 or so distinct CDR3 sequences, with roughly half occurring once and the leading ten covering about a fifth. The material sequenced was CD4+ T cells from the center of a lung tumor. The receptors originated from a male donor with lung adenocarcinoma. The CD4 and CD8 labels of this study may be unreliable. Each CDR3 is given with its conserved first and last residue. A D gene is named only where the DNA matches it firmly. Clone size is not always given. Where it is, it says once, few, many or a class for expanded clones.

CDR3aa: CASRDLAGPYNEQFF; CDR3nt: TGTGCCAGCAGGGATCTAGCGGGGCCATACAATGAGCAGTTCTTC; d_gene: TRBD2; abundance: -; v_gene: TRBV6-1; j_gene: TRBJ2-1
CDR3aa: CASERLAREDTQYF; CDR3nt: TGTGCCAGTGAAAGACTAGCCCGCGAAGATACGCAGTACTTC; d_gene: TRBD2; abundance: -; v_gene: TRBV6-1; j_gene: TRBJ2-5
CDR3aa: CASMSSGTDTQYF; CDR3nt: TGTGCCAGCATGTCCAGCGGCACAGATACGCAGTATTTT; d_gene: -; abundance: -; v_gene: TRBV12-3/TRBV12-4; j_gene: TRBJ2-3
CDR3aa: CATRRGLAGTNTGELFF; CDR3nt: TGTGCCACCCGGCGGGGACTAGCGGGGACGAACACCGGGGAGCTGTTTTTT; d_gene: TRBD2; abundance: -; v_gene: TRBV27; j_gene: TRBJ2-2
CDR3aa: CASKPNLAGGSEQFF; CDR3nt: TGTGCCAGCAAACCCAATCTAGCGGGAGGAAGTGAGCAGTTCTTC; d_gene: TRBD2; abundance: -; v_gene: TRBV6-1; j_gene: TRBJ2-1
CDR3aa: CASSLFGRKHSYNEQFF; CDR3nt: TGTGCCAGCAGTTTGTTCGGGCGGAAGCACTCCTACAATGAGCAGTTCTTC; d_gene: -; abundance: medium-sized; v_gene: TRBV6-6; j_gene: TRBJ2-1
CDR3aa: CASSAGRGGREQETQYF; CDR3nt: TGTGCCAGCAGTGCGGGCCGAGGGGGCCGTGAGCAAGAGACGCAGTATTTC; d_gene: TRBD1; abundance: -; v_gene: TRBV27; j_gene: TRBJ2-3
CDR3aa: CASGGKGGSDQDTQYF; CDR3nt: TGTGCCAGCGGGGGGAAAGGGGGTTCGGACCAAGATACGCAGTACTTC; d_gene: -; abundance: few; v_gene: TRBV27; j_gene: TRBJ2-5
CDR3aa: CASSGRTGVDEQYF; CDR3nt: TGTGCCAGCAGCGGTAGGACAGGGGTAGACGAGCAGTACTTC; d_gene: TRBD1; abundance: -; v_gene: TRBV6-1; j_gene: TRBJ2-7
CDR3aa: CASSPPFEAGGPYEQYF; CDR3nt: TGTGCCAGCAGTCCCCCCTTTGAAGCGGGAGGGCCCTACGAGCAGTACTTC; d_gene: TRBD2; abundance: -; v_gene: TRBV27; j_gene: TRBJ2-7
CDR3aa: CARGGGTTGEQFF; CDR3nt: TGTGCCAGGGGTGGTGGGACCACCGGGGAGCAGTTTTTT; d_gene: -; abundance: -; v_gene: TRBV6-8; j_gene: TRBJ2-2
CDR3aa: CAGGPGSDTQYF; CDR3nt: TGTGCCGGCGGCCCAGGGTCAGATACGCAGTATTTC; d_gene: -; abundance: -; v_gene: TRBV27; j_gene: TRBJ2-3
CDR3aa: CASSDDTGALSTFNEKLFF; CDR3nt: TGTGCCAGCAGTGATGACACAGGGGCCCTTTCAACCTTTAATGAAAAACTGTTTTTT; d_gene: TRBD1; abundance: few; v_gene: TRBV6-1; j_gene: TRBJ1-4
CDR3aa: CASTLGGGSTDTQYF; CDR3nt: TGTGCCAGCACCCTAGGGGGAGGAAGCACAGATACGCAGTATTTT; d_gene: -; abundance: few; v_gene: TRBV7-2; j_gene: TRBJ2-3
CDR3aa: CAIRGADAQYF; CDR3nt: TGTGCCATCAGGGGCGCAGATGCGCAGTACTTC; d_gene: -; abundance: -; v_gene: TRBV10-3; j_gene: TRBJ2-7
CDR3aa: CASSPGVQANEQFF; CDR3nt: TGCGCCAGCAGCCCAGGTGTACAGGCTAATGAGCAGTTCTTC; d_gene: -; abundance: many; v_gene: TRBV4-1; j_gene: TRBJ2-1
CDR3aa: CASGKSGSAETQYF; CDR3nt: TGTGCCAGCGGCAAGAGCGGGAGTGCGGAGACCCAGTACTTC; d_gene: TRBD2; abundance: once; v_gene: TRBV28; j_gene: TRBJ2-5
CDR3aa: CASRTGSFAGGNTGELFF; CDR3nt: TGTGCCAGCAGGACAGGGAGCTTTGCGGGAGGGAACACCGGGGAGCTGTTTTTT; d_gene: -; abundance: -; v_gene: TRBV4-2; j_gene: TRBJ2-2
CDR3aa: CASGRSQETQYF; CDR3nt: TGTGCCAGCGGCAGGTCCCAAGAGACCCAGTACTTC; d_gene: -; abundance: many; v_gene: TRBV27; j_gene: TRBJ2-5
CDR3aa: CASSGLAGGPKGELFF; CDR3nt: TGCGCCAGCAGTGGCCTAGCGGGAGGGCCCAAAGGGGAGCTGTTTTTT; d_gene: TRBD2; abundance: medium-sized; v_gene: TRBV10-2; j_gene: TRBJ2-2
CDR3aa: CGSKGGRAGNTQYF; CDR3nt: TGTGGCAGCAAGGGGGGGCGTGCCGGGAATACGCAGTATTTC; d_gene: -; abundance: -; v_gene: TRBV6-1; j_gene: TRBJ2-3
CDR3aa: CASSSPGDSTYEQYF; CDR3nt: TGTGCCAGCAGCTCTCCCGGGGACAGTACCTACGAGCAGTACTTC; d_gene: TRBD1; abundance: -; v_gene: TRBV7-9; j_gene: TRBJ2-7
CDR3aa: CASSLVGRESDTQYF; CDR3nt: TGTGCCAGCAGCCTAGTAGGGCGAGAATCCGATACCCAGTATTTT; d_gene: -; abundance: -; v_gene: TRBV6-1; j_gene: TRBJ2-3
CDR3aa: CASSLSRTYNEQFF; CDR3nt: TGTGCTAGCAGCTTGTCCAGAACCTACAATGAGCAGTTCTTC; d_gene: -; abundance: -; v_gene: TRBV7-7; j_gene: TRBJ2-1
CDR3aa: CASSPLGRRAKNTQYF; CDR3nt: TGTGCCAGCAGCCCACTGGGGCGGAGGGCCAAAAACACGCAGTATTTC; d_gene: -; abundance: -; v_gene: TRBV27; j_gene: TRBJ2-4
CDR3aa: CASSLWGAGNEKLFF; CDR3nt: TGTGCCAGCAGCTTATGGGGGGCTGGTAATGAAAAACTGTTTTTT; d_gene: -; abundance: many; v_gene: TRBV6-5; j_gene: TRBJ1-4
CDR3aa: CARGLQAGSTGALFF; CDR3nt: TGTGCCAGGGGACTCCAGGCCGGGAGCACCGGGGCGCTGTTTTTT; d_gene: -; abundance: -; v_gene: TRBV6-1; j_gene: TRBJ2-2
CDR3aa: CASSRRAGQETQYF; CDR3nt: TGTGCCAGCAGCAGGAGGGCTGGGCAAGAGACCCAGTACTTC; d_gene: -; abundance: many; v_gene: TRBV6-1; j_gene: TRBJ2-5
CDR3aa: CASSEGGLNYGYTF; CDR3nt: TGTGCCAGCAGTGAAGGGGGACTAAACTATGGCTACACCTTC; d_gene: -; abundance: many; v_gene: TRBV6-1; j_gene: TRBJ1-2
CDR3aa: CASSRDINYGYTF; CDR3nt: TGTGCCAGCAGCCGGGACATAAACTATGGCTACACCTTC; d_gene: -; abundance: many; v_gene: TRBV6-1; j_gene: TRBJ1-2
CDR3aa: CASRGRTGELFF; CDR3nt: TGCGCCAGCAGGGGAAGGACCGGGGAGCTGTTTTTT; d_gene: -; abundance: -; v_gene: TRBV10-1; j_gene: TRBJ2-2
CDR3aa: CASRPLGGRSSYEQYF; CDR3nt: TGTGCCAGCAGGCCTCTGGGGGGGAGGAGCTCCTACGAGCAGTACTTC; d_gene: TRBD2; abundance: -; v_gene: TRBV27; j_gene: TRBJ2-7
CDR3aa: CASSESLETQYF; CDR3nt: TGTGCCAGCAGCGAATCTTTGGAGACCCAGTACTTC; d_gene: -; abundance: few; v_gene: TRBV7-2; j_gene: TRBJ2-5
CDR3aa: CASSVLAVSTDALYF; CDR3nt: TGTGCCAGCAGCGTACTAGCTGTGAGCACAGATGCGCTGTATTTT; d_gene: -; abundance: -; v_gene: TRBV6-1; j_gene: TRBJ2-3
CDR3aa: CASSKKGAVGTEELFF; CDR3nt: TGTGCCAGCAGTAAGAAGGGGGCTGTAGGCACAGAGGAGCTGTTTTTT; d_gene: TRBD1; abundance: -; v_gene: TRBV6-1; j_gene: TRBJ2-2
CDR3aa: CASSVKGGVGEQFF; CDR3nt: TGTGCCAGCAGCGTCAAGGGGGGCGTGGGCGAGCAGTTCTTC; d_gene: -; abundance: -; v_gene: TRBV7-3; j_gene: TRBJ2-1
CDR3aa: CASSRGQQETQYF; CDR3nt: TGTGCCAGCAGCCGGGGACAACAAGAGACCCAGTACTTC; d_gene: -; abundance: many; v_gene: TRBV6-1; j_gene: TRBJ2-5
CDR3aa: CARVGIGKNMQYF; CDR3nt: TGTGCCAGGGTGGGGATCGGCAAAAACATGCAGTATTTC; d_gene: -; abundance: -; v_gene: TRBV27; j_gene: TRBJ2-3